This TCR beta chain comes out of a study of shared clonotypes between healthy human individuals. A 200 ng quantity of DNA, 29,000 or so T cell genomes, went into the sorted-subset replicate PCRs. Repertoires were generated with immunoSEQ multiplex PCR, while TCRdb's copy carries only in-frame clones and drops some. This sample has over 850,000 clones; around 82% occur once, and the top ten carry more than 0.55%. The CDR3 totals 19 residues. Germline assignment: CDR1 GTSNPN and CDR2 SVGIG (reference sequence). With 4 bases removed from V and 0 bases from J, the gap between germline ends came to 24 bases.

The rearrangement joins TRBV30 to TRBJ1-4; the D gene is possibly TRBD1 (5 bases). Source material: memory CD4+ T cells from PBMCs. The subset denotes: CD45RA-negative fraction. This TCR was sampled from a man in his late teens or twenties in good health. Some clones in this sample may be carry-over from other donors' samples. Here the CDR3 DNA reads TGTGCCTGGACGTACAACAGGAGGGGAACCCTATCAACTAATGAAAAACTGTTTTTT. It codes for CAWTYNRRGTLSTNEKLFF.